In its sample, the clone carrying this TCR beta chain was seen many times. MiXCR, run by TCRdb on the 5' RACE reads, gives a single entry per CDR3 protein. The sample records roughly 55,000 distinct CDR3 sequences, approximately 15% being singletons. The record originates from a study of neurological immune-mediated disorders. From germline, CDR1 is SGHRS and CDR2 YFSETQ. The J segment lost 0 bases and the V segment lost 0 bases, leaving 13 bases of the junction unmatched. This CDR3 is built from 19 residues. The sequencing input was PBMCs. The chain recombines TRBV5-1 with TRBJ2-3, with 7 bases fitting TRBD2. The clonotype comes from a man aged 55 to 70 in good health. The CDR3 loop reads CASSLGAGAQRRSTDTQYF. For the CDR3, the DNA is TGCGCCAGCAGCTTGGGGGCGGGAGCCCAGAGAAGAAGCACAGATACGCAGTATTTT.